This T cell receptor (beta chain) was recorded in a study of OX40 agonist ivuxolimab in advanced cancers. In the study overall: Each patient was given ivuxolimab into a vein every 2 weeks, at 0.01 to 10 mg/kg. Patients enrolled in dose escalation were diagnosed with hepatocellular carcinoma, melanoma, renal cell or head and neck cancer.

General observations from the study: Low normalized T-cell clonal expansion also characterized some of the nonresponders.

V gave up 0 bases and J gave up 1 base; unmatched junction bases: 4. CDR1 is SGDLS, CDR2 YYNGEE, per germline. The CDR3 runs 16 residues. Profiled with immunoSEQ multiplex PCR; TCRdb holds only in-frame clones, not every one. The sample yields 25,000 to 35,000 clones, roughly 90% seen once. As for this clone: Its specificity is unknown.

The receptor comes from an adult with an advanced solid tumor such as melanoma, head and neck, liver or kidney cancer. Here the sequenced sample was CD4+ or CD8+ T cells sorted from blood, taken in a trial of the OX40 agonist ivuxolimab. J is TRBJ2-7 and V is TRBV9, with TRBD2 matching over 10 bases. The CDR3 reads CASSVASSGGSYEQYF. CDR3 sequence (DNA): TGTGCCAGCAGCGTAGCTAGTAGCGGGGGGTCCTACGAGCAGTACTTC.